One T cell receptor beta chain is described in this entry. Antigen specificity is unknown. This entry is derived from a study of regulatory T cells in long-lasting Graves disease. Arm-PCR with iRepertoire HTBI primers amplified the CDR3 regions for these TCR beta libraries. TCRdb fed the multiplex PCR reads into MiXCR, producing one record per CDR3 protein. The table includes around 420,000 distinct CDR3 sequences, 15% to 17% detected once. Time point noted: newly diagnosed GD, antithyroid drugs for less than 3 months. Making the TCR library involved RNA that had been extracted from PBMCs. Study results and caveats: Public clonotype sharing was higher in persistent than newly diagnosed patients.

This CDR3 has 14 amino acids. Germline-derived CDR1 and CDR2 are SGHTA and FQGNSA. Between the trimmed V and J ends, which lost 6 bases and 6 bases, there was a span of 15 bases. The sequenced sample was peripheral blood mononuclear cells (PBMCs), obtained at new diagnosis, from a patient treated with antithyroid drugs. The source of this sequence is a female donor with Graves disease. This chain joins TRBV7-2 and TRBJ2-4, with D hard to call. The chain's CDR3 is CASSLALSRNIQYF. For the CDR3, the DNA is TGTGCCAGCAGTTTGGCCTTGTCCAGAAACATTCAGTACTTC.